This T cell receptor beta chain was profiled in a study of T cells in Graves' hyperthyroidism and ophthalmopathy. Amplification of TCR beta CDR3 regions was performed using RNA transcripts as template. RT-PCR in the first round (using the HTBI primer set) targeted the TCR CDR3. Via MiXCR, TCRdb re-called the multiplex PCR reads, giving one row per CDR3 protein. The sample shows around 600,000 distinct CDR3 sequences, roughly 14% of them seen only once. CDR3 length equals 16 residues. Germline V CDR1 and CDR2: LGHDT, YNNKEL (reference sequence). V was clipped by 4 bases and J by 0 bases; unmatched bases: 5.

J is TRBJ2-2 and V is TRBV3-1, with 7 nucleotides matching TRBD2. This TCR was sampled from a woman aged 45 to 65 with Graves' ophthalmopathy. Specimen: blood. As DNA, the CDR3 is TGTGCCAGCAGCCTAGCGGGCCAGCCGAACACCGGGGAGCTGTTTTTT. Its protein product is CASSLAGQPNTGELFF.